The 12 T cell receptor beta chains in this list originate from one sample, sequenced in a study of blood T cell repertoires in COVID-19. Here immunoSEQ multiplex PCR was the method, and the copy in TCRdb shows in-frame clones only, minus some. The top ten clones hold 10% to 13% of a sample with tens of thousands of clones, around four fifths of them seen once. The sample taken for sequencing was peripheral blood. The receptor source for this set is a man aged 25 to 45 with COVID-19, enrolled during active disease.

The gene calls are TRBV10-3 and TRBJ2-5; weak D call: TRBD1 (6 bases). This CDR3 has 15 residues. The V and J ends lost 11 bases and 5 bases respectively, with 24 bases between them. Germline CDR1 ENHRY, CDR2 SYGVKD. CDR3 region: CAATPGDARGETQYF. As DNA, the CDR3 is TGTGCCGCCACCCCCGGGGACGCAAGGGGGGAGACCCAGTACTTC.

The V gene is TRBV3-1 (or the pseudogene TRBV3-2), the J gene TRBJ2-7, with 12 bases fitting TRBD2. The germline CDR1 and CDR2 sequences are LGHDT and YNNKEL (reference sequence). The V and J ends lost 2 bases and 0 bases, in that order; junction bases with no gene match: 8. This CDR3 region has 18 residues. This chain's CDR3 is CASSQNRLAGGPSYEQYF. In nucleotides, the CDR3 is TGTGCCAGCAGCCAAAATCGTCTAGCGGGAGGGCCCTCCTACGAGCAGTACTTC.

This chain joins TRBV27 and TRBJ2-7, with 15 bases identical to TRBD2. The CDR3 is 15 residues long. The ends lost 7 bases at V and 2 bases at J; junction bases unmatched: 3. Looked up from germline, CDR1 is MNHEY and CDR2 is SMNVEV (reference sequence). The CDR3 DNA reads TGTGCCAGCAAGGGACTAGCGGGGGGAACCTACGAGCAGTACTTC. It encodes CASKGLAGGTYEQYF.

The chain employs TRBV6-5 and TRBJ2-1, with 11 bases lining up with TRBD1. Germline loops: CDR1 MNHEY, CDR2 SVGAGI. V lost 7 bases to trimming and J lost 11 bases; unmatched junction nucleotides: 10. The CDR3 contains 14 residues. The CDR3 reads CASTRGQGVVKQFF. CDR3 nucleotide sequence: TGTGCCAGCACCCGGGGACAGGGGGTAGTCAAGCAGTTCTTC.

Many counts were recorded for this clone. The chain couples TRBV4-2 to TRBJ1-4; D might be TRBD1 (5 bases). V shed 0 bases and J shed 4 bases, with 18 bases lying between them. The CDR3 spans 18 residues. In germline, CDR1 is LGHNA, CDR2 YNFKEQ. CDR3 sequence reads: CASSQDPVAGGDNEKLFF. CDR3 bases: TGTGCCAGCAGCCAAGACCCCGTGGCGGGGGGAGATAATGAAAAACTGTTTTTT.

The rearrangement links TRBV2 to TRBJ2-7; TRBD2 agrees at 10 bases. The germline V gene encodes CDR1 SNHLY and CDR2 FYNNEI. The V and J ends lost 1 base and 4 bases, in that order; junction bases with no gene match: 4. CDR3 length: 15 residues. CDR3 coding DNA: TGTGCCAGCAGTGAAGGGTCTAGCGGGAGTTACGAGCAGTACTTC. It codes for CASSEGSSGSYEQYF.

The chain has TRBV7-2 and TRBJ1-6; 9 bases map to TRBD1. V dropped 4 bases and J dropped 9; count of bases not matched to a gene: 4. Germline V gene sequence: CDR1 SGHTA, CDR2 FQGNSA. This CDR3 contains 14 residues. The CDR3 sequence is CASSSDRGTSPLHF. The CDR3 DNA reads TGTGCCAGCAGCTCCGACAGGGGGACTTCACCCCTCCACTTT.

This sequence joins TRBV24-1 and TRBJ1-2, with 8 bases lining up with TRBD1. This CDR3 spans 13 amino acids. After removal of 8 bases from V and 6 bases from J, the junction contained 7 bases not matched to a gene. Looked up from germline, CDR1 is KGHDR and CDR2 is SFDVKD. The chain's CDR3 is CATTSGQGHGYTF. The CDR3 DNA follows: TGTGCCACCACCTCCGGACAGGGTCATGGCTACACCTTC.

The rearrangement links TRBV28 to TRBJ1-6; D might be TRBD1 (5 bases). The CDR3 loop spans 16 amino acids. Germline V gene lookup returns CDR1 MDHEN and CDR2 SYDVKM. The V end was cut by 10 bases, the J end by 0 bases, with 16 bases between. CDR3 loop: CATHARGSSYNSPLHF. The CDR3 DNA reads TGTGCCACCCACGCCCGGGGGAGCTCCTATAATTCACCCCTCCACTTT.

The J gene is TRBJ2-1, the V gene TRBV7-3; tentative D call: TRBD2 (6 bases). Trimming pared 6 bases from V and 10 bases from J, leaving 19 bases between. Per the germline V gene, CDR1 is SGHTA and CDR2 is FQGTGA. The CDR3 extends over 14 amino acids. CDR3 amino acids: CASRPSPAEGEQFF. The CDR3 nucleotides are TGTGCCAGCAGGCCTTCCCCAGCGGAGGGGGAGCAGTTCTTC.

This rearrangement joins TRBV9 to TRBJ1-2, with a weak D call TRBD1 (5 bases). The germline V and J ends were trimmed by 8 bases and 4 bases, with 18 bases remaining between them. This CDR3 comprises 14 residues. Germline CDR1 and CDR2: SGDLS and YYNGEE. CDR3 DNA: TGTGCCAGTGCCACGACAGCGGGGGGCTATGGCTACACCTTC. Residues: CASATTAGGYGYTF.

The chain uses TRBV5-1 and TRBJ2-1, with 9 bases fitting TRBD2. The CDR3 runs to 17 residues. The trim removed 2 bases at V and 0 bases at J, leaving 6 bases unmatched. Germline V gene data show CDR1 as SGHRS and CDR2 as YFSETQ. CDR3 nucleotide sequence: TGCGCCAGCAGCTTCAGCGGGAGGTTCGACTCCTACAATGAGCAGTTCTTC. Protein: CASSFSGRFDSYNEQFF.